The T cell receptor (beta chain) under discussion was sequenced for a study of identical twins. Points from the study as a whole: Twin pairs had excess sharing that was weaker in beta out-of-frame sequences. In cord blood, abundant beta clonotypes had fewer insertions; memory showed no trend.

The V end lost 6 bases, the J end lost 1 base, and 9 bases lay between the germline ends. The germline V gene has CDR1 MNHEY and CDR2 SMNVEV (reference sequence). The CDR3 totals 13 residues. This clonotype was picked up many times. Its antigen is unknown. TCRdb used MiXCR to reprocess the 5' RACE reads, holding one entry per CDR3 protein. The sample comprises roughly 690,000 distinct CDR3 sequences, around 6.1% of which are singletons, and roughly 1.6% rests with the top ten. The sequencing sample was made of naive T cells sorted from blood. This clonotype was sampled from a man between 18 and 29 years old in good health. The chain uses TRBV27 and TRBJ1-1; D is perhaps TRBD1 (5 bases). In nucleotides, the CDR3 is TGTGCCAGCAGACCTACAGGGAACACTGAAGCTTTCTTT. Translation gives CASRPTGNTEAFF.